This T cell receptor beta chain was documented in a study of tumor and adjacent non-tumor tissue in lung cancer. Study information: On average, productive TCRbeta reads reached about 4.17 million per sample.

A modified ARM-PCR protocol with three rounds of nested PCR amplified TCRbeta. One entry per CDR3 protein results from TCRdb running MiXCR on the multiplex PCR reads. The data show about 110,000 distinct CDR3 sequences, with more than 60% seen just once and 30% to 45% held by the top ten. Study-wide results and limits: Significantly higher TCR diversity was found in tumor than normal lung.

The template was RNA from unsorted bulk tissue. Comments on this clonotype: What it recognizes is unknown.

Sequencing input: lung tumor tissue. The source is a woman aged 60 to 75 with non-small cell lung cancer.

DNA of the CDR3: TGTGCCAGCAGCTGGGTAGGGAGCTCCTACAATGAGCAGTTCTTC. Translation: CASSWVGSSYNEQFF. The chain carries TRBV11-2 and TRBJ2-1, with a tentative D call TRBD2 (5 bases). V was shortened by 4 bases and J by 0 bases, with 10 bases between the two germline ends. CDR1 and CDR2 (germline): SGHAT, FQNNGV. CDR3 length: 15 residues.